This T cell receptor beta chain came from a study of persistence of HIV-infected CD4 T cells. Sequencing used immunoSEQ version 4 in survey mode. TCRdb's copy holds only in-frame clones and misses some; the assay was immunoSEQ multiplex PCR. The repertoire holds roughly 43,000 clones, with approximately 91% as singletons. Cells were stimulated nonspecifically with anti-CD3/anti-CD28 magnetic beads. Sorting selected CD4+ T cells upregulating both CD40 ligand and CD69. The V gene end was trimmed by 0 bases and the J gene end by 7 bases; junction bases not matched to a gene: 9. Germline CDR1 SGDLS, CDR2 YYNGEE. The CDR3 totals 17 residues. Notes on this clone: No antigen is known for it.

The chain employs TRBV9 and TRBJ2-3; 12 bases map to TRBD1. The specimen was CD4+ T cells sorted from PBMCs after 18-hour stimulation, collected from a patient who received antiretroviral therapy. The TCR comes from an adult man with HIV who was CMV-seropositive. CDR3 in amino acids: CASSVATWDRGPNTQYF. The CDR3 DNA reads as TGTGCCAGCAGCGTAGCTACATGGGACAGGGGGCCAAATACGCAGTATTTT.